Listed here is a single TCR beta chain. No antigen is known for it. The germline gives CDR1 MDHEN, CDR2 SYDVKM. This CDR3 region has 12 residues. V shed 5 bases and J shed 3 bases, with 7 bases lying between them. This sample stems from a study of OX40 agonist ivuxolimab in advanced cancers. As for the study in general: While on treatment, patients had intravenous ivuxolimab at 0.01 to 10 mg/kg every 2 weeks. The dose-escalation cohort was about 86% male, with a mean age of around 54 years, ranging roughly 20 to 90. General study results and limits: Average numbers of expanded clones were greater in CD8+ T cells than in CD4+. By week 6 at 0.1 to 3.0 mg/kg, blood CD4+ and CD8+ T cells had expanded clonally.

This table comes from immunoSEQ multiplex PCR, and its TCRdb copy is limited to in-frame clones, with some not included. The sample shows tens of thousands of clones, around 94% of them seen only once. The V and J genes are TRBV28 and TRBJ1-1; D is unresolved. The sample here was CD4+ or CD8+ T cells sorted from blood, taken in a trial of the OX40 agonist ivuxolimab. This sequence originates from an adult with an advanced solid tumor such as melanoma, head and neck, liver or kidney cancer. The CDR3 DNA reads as TGTGCCAGCAGTCCCCCGTACACTGAAGCTTTCTTT. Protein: CASSPPYTEAFF.